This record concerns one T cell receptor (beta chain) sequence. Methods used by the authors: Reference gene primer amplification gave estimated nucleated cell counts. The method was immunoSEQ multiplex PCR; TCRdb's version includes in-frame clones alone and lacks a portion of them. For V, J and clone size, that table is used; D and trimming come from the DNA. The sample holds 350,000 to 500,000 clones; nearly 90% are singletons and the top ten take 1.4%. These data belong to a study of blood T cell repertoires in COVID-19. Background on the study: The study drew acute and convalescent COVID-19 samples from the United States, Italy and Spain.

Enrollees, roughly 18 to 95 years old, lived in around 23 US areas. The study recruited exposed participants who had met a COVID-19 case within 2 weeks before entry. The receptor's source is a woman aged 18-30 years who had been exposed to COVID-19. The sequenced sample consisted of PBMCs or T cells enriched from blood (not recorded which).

CDR3 in amino acids: CASSLAWDRANTEAFF. Here the CDR3 DNA reads TGCGCCAGCAGCTTGGCGTGGGACAGGGCGAACACTGAAGCTTTCTTT. The chain uses TRBV5-1 and TRBJ1-1; 9 nucleotides agree with TRBD1. Germline CDR1 is SGHRS and CDR2 is YFSETQ. The CDR3 sequence is 16 residues long. With 0 bases clipped from V and 1 base from J, the junction kept 4 bases outside the gene matches.